This T cell receptor beta chain was recorded in a study of beta chain features in type 1 diabetes. As to this clone: Its antigen is as yet unknown.

Findings of the study overall: Researchers report that Type 1 diabetes patients had moderately but significantly shorter TCRB CDR3s across all four CD4+ subsets.

CDR3 length: 15 amino acids. Germline V gene lookup returns CDR1 MDHEN and CDR2 SYDVKM. V was cut by 8 bases and J by 0 bases, with 16 bases left in between. Sequencing targeted expressed TCRB transcripts, as all isolated RNA had been reverse transcribed. Sequencing used immunoSEQ multiplex PCR; TCRdb keeps in-frame clones, though not all of them. The data contain about 53,000 clones, 40% to 60% of them seen just once; the ten biggest clones take up approximately 2.5%. The V and J genes are TRBV28 and TRBJ1-2; no reliable D call. The clonotype originates from a woman in her forties with type 1 diabetes. Sequencing was performed on Tregs from blood. The CDR3 loop is CASGGQAYSNYGYTF. For the CDR3, the DNA is TGTGCCAGCGGAGGGCAGGCCTACTCTAACTATGGCTACACCTTC.